Reported below is one TCR beta chain. Its antigen is not yet known. It has no much larger one-base neighbor in the sample; base qualities were not kept. The source of the sample is a study of patients and donors after allogeneic stem cell transplantation (dated by TCRdb to 2019 to 2021). As encoded in the germline V gene (reference sequence), CDR1 is MNHEY while CDR2 is SMNVEV. The CDR3 goes from the cysteine to the phenylalanine over 15 residues. Only CDR3 DNA is held: 45 bases, read in frame from base 1. At the junction V is shortened by 3 bases and J by 3 bases, with 11 bases in between. The method behind the library was RT-PCR. Sequencing was performed on a NextSeq 550. The public reads were reprocessed in TCRdb via fastp at Q25 and MiXCR, keeping in-frame beta chains. Rows merge per CDR3 protein into single entries with the most common DNA and genes. The sample table records approximately 210,000 distinct CDR3 sequences; around two fifths of these occur just once. Around 35% of the sample lies in the top ten.

The material sequenced was blood, either unsorted or a sorted T cell fraction (not recorded which). This clonotype was obtained from a human donor who was either an allogeneic HSCT recipient or a stem cell or donor lymphocyte infusion donor (not recorded which). It is not recorded whose cells these are; they may come from a transplant donor. The rearranged chain carries TRBV27 and TRBJ2-2, with TRBD1 tentatively as D gene (7 bases match). The CDR3 region: CASSFPGGHTGELFF. The sequenced DNA: TGTGCCAGCAGTTTCCCAGGGGGGCACACCGGGGAGCTGTTTTTT.